This passage covers 2 T cell receptor beta chains from one sample sequenced in a study of identical twins. Each CDR3 protein gets one entry after TCRdb re-called the 5' RACE reads with MiXCR. This sample has more than 650,000 distinct CDR3 sequences, with around 6% found just once. The specimen was naive T cells sorted from blood. These receptors were taken from a man in his late teens or twenties in good health.

The table lists this clonotype with a few counts. This chain links TRBV12-3 or TRBV12-4 with TRBJ1-2, with 10 bases identical to TRBD1. The CDR3 is 15 residues long. The junction had 11 bases not matched to a gene; V was cut back by 5 bases and J by 8 bases. As DNA, the CDR3 is TGTGCCAGCAGTCCGTACCGGGACAGGGGCCGGGGCTACACCTTC. Its translation: CASSPYRDRGRGYTF.

This clonotype was counted at least ten times. This chain uses TRBV3-1 with TRBJ2-2; D not certain. CDR3 length: 14 residues. V was clipped by 3 bases and J by 9 bases, with 14 bases between them. The germline V gene encodes CDR1 LGHDT and CDR2 YNNKEL (reference sequence). CDR3 protein: CASSQPPPARELFF. The CDR3 region has the DNA TGTGCCAGCAGCCAGCCTCCCCCGGCGCGGGAGCTGTTTTTT.